This T cell receptor (beta chain) was sequenced for a study of blood T cells in healthy people across ages. Study overall: Researchers report that template switching captured about one barcoded beta molecule per two T cells.

A sample-barcoded 5' primer and a J-beta primer mix were used in a second PCR of about 7 to 12 cycles. TCRdb ran MiXCR on the 5' RACE reads and lists one entry per CDR3 protein. The sample has around 1,000,000 distinct CDR3 sequences, around two fifths seen once; the top ten hold over 10%. This clonotype was found a few times. Its antigen remains unidentified. Trimming cost V 5 bases and J 2 bases; bases outside gene matches: 6. In germline, CDR1 is DFQATT, CDR2 SNEGSKA (reference sequence). This CDR3 contains 14 residues. Whole-study findings and limits: Per million T cells, TCR beta diversity dropped about linearly as age rose.

Per-sample PBMC isolation yielded at least 6.5 million cells. The chain employs TRBV20-1 and TRBJ2-5; TRBD1 agrees at 9 bases. Sequences were obtained from blood. This sequence was found in a man younger than 35 in good health. The CDR3 protein is CSALTGGGQETQYF. CDR3 coding DNA: TGCAGTGCTTTGACAGGGGGAGGACAAGAGACCCAGTACTTC.